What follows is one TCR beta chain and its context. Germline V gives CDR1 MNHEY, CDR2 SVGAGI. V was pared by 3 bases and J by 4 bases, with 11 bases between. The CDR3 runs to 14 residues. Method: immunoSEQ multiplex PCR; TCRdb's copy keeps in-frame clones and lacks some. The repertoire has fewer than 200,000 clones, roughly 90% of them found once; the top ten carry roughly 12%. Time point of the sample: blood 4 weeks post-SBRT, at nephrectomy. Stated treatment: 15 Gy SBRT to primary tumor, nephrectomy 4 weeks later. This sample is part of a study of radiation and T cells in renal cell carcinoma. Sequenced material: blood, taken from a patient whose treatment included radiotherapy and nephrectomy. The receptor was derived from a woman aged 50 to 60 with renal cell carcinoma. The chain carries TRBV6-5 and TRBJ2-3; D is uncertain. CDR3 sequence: CASSYTGDPDTQYF. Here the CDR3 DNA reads TGTGCCAGCAGTTATACTGGGGATCCAGATACGCAGTATTTT.